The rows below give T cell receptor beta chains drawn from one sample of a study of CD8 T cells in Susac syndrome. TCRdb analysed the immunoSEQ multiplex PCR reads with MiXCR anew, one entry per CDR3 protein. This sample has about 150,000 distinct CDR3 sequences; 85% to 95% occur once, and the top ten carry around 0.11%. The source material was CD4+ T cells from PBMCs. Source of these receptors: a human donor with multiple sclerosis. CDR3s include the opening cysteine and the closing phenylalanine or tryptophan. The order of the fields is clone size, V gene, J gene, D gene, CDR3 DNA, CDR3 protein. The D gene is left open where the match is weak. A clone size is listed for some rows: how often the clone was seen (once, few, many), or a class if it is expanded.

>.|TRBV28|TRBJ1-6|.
TGTGCCAGCAGCAAATACAGCTCCTATAATTCACCCCTCCACTTT
CASSKYSSYNSPLHF
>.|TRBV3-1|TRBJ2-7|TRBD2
TGTGCCAGCAGCCAAGTCGGAAGCGGGAGGGCCGAGCAGTACTTC
CASSQVGSGRAEQYF
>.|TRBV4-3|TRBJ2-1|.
TGCGCCAGCAGCCAAGTACCACTCCTAGGAGGCAATGAGCAGTTCTTC
CASSQVPLLGGNEQFF
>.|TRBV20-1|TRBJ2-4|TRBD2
TGCAGTGCCCAGCGGGGGGCGGGAGGTCTCCTAGCCAAAAACATTCAGTACTTC
CSAQRGAGGLLAKNIQYF
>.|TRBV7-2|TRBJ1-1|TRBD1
TGTGCCAGCAGCCCGACAGGGGCCATGAACACTGAAGCTTTCTTT
CASSPTGAMNTEAFF
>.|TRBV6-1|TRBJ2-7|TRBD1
TGTGCCAGCAGTGAGGGGACAGGGCGGACCTACGAGCAGTACTTC
CASSEGTGRTYEQYF
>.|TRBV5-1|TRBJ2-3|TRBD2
TGCGCCAGTAAACTAGCGGGAGAGGAAGATACGCAGTATTTT
CASKLAGEEDTQYF
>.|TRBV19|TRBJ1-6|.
TGTGCCAGTAGTGGTGGGACGGCCGATAATTCACCCCTCCACTTT
CASSGGTADNSPLHF
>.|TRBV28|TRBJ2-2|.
TGTGCCAGCAGTTCTTCCGGACAGAGCACCGGGGAGCTGTTTTTT
CASSSSGQSTGELFF
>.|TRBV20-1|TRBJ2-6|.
TGCAGTGCTTGTAGGTTCGGGGCCAACGTCCTGACTTTC
CSACRFGANVLTF
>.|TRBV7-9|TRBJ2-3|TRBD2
TGTGCCAGCAGCTCCCCCAGACTAGCGGGCAGCACAGATACGCAGTATTTT
CASSSPRLAGSTDTQYF
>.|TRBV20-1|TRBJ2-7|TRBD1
TGCAGTGCTAGAACGGGGATGGGACAGGGAACCTACGAGCAGTACTTC
CSARTGMGQGTYEQYF
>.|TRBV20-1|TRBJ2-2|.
TGCAGTGCTAGAGTGGAGAGCGGGTGGGGAGGAACCGGGGAGCTGTTTTTT
CSARVESGWGGTGELFF
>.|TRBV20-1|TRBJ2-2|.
TGCAGTGCTAGAAGGGAACCGGCGAACACCGGGGAGCTGTTTTTT
CSARREPANTGELFF
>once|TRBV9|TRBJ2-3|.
TGTGCCAGCAGCGTAGGGAGGAGCACAGATACGCAGTATTTT
CASSVGRSTDTQYF
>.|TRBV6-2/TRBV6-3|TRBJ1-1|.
TGTGCCAGCAGATCCACGGGGGGTGGAACTGAAGCTTTCTTT
CASRSTGGGTEAFF
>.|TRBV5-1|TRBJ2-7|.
TGCGCCAGCAGCTTGGAGTACAGTTCCTACGAGCAGTACTTC
CASSLEYSSYEQYF
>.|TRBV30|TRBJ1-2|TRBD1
TGTGCCTGGAGAAGGACAGGGGTGGATGGCTACACCTTC
CAWRRTGVDGYTF
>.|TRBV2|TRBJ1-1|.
TGTGCCAGCAGTGATGTTGGGCAGGACACTGAAGCTTTCTTT
CASSDVGQDTEAFF
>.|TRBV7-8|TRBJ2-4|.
TGTGCCAGCAGCACAAGACGGACCACGGCCAAAAACATTCAGTACTTC
CASSTRRTTAKNIQYF
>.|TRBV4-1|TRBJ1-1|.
TGCGCCAGCAGCTTACAACCGGGGTACGCAGCTTTCTTT
CASSLQPGYAAFF
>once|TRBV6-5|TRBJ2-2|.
TGTGCCAGCAATTCCGGGAACACCGGGGAGCTGTTTTTT
CASNSGNTGELFF
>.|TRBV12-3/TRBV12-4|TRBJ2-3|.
TGTGCCAGCAGTTTGCGGGATACGCAGTATTTT
CASSLRDTQYF
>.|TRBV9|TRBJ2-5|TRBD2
TGTGCCAGCAGCGTAGACGGGAGGGAGACCCAGTACTTC
CASSVDGRETQYF
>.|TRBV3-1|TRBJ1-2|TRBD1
TGTGCCAGCAGACAGACAGGGGGAGCTGGCTACACCTTC
CASRQTGGAGYTF
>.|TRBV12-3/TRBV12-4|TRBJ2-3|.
TGTGCCAGCAGTTCACTGGCTAGAAAGAGCACAGATACGCAGTATTTT
CASSSLARKSTDTQYF
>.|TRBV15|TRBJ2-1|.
TGTGCCACCCAAGACGCAAGCAACAATGAGCAGTTCTTC
CATQDASNNEQFF
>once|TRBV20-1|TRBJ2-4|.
TGCAGTGCTAGAGATCGGGCGGCGGGATGGGGTGCCAAAAACATTCAGTACTTC
CSARDRAAGWGAKNIQYF
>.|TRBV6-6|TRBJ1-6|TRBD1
TGTGCCAGCAGTTCCGGGACAGGGGGCTCACCCCTCCACTTT
CASSSGTGGSPLHF
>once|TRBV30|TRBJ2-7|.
TGTGCCTGGAGGGTTTTCAGCTCCTACGAGCAGTACTTC
CAWRVFSSYEQYF
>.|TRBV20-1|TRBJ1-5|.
TGCAGTGCCCGGACAGCTTATAGCAATCAGCCCCAGCATTTT
CSARTAYSNQPQHF
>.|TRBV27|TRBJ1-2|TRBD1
TGTGCCAGCCGGGCCGAAGGGACAGCCTATGGCTACACCTTC
CASRAEGTAYGYTF
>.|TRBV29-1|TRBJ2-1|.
TGCAGCGCTACGCGAGGGAGTCAAGGAGGGGAGCAGTTCTTC
CSATRGSQGGEQFF
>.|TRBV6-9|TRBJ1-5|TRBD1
TGTGCCACCCTGACAGGGAGAGGCCAGCCCCAGCATTTT
CATLTGRGQPQHF
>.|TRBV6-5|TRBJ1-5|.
TGTGCCAGCGGGGCCAGCAATCAGCCCCAGCATTTT
CASGASNQPQHF
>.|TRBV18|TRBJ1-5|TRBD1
TGTGCCAGCTCAGCCGGGACAGAATACAATCAGCCCCAGCATTTT
CASSAGTEYNQPQHF
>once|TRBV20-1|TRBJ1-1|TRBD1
TGCAGTGCCACGACCCTACAGGGGAATACTGAAGCTTTCTTT
CSATTLQGNTEAFF
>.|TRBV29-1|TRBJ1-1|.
TGCAGCGTACCGACGGGTCGGGGGACTGAAGCTTTCTTT
CSVPTGRGTEAFF
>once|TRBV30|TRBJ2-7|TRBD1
TGTGCCTGGAGTGACAGGGGTCTTTACGAGCAGTACTTC
CAWSDRGLYEQYF
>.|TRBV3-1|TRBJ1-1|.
TGTGCCAGCAGCCGGGTGACAAACACTGAAGCTTTCTTT
CASSRVTNTEAFF
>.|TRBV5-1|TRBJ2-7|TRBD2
TGCGCCAGCAGCCCGGAGGGGACTAGCAACTTATCCTACGAGCAGTACTTC
CASSPEGTSNLSYEQYF
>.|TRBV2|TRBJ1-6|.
TGTGCCAGCAGTGGGAGGCAGTTCAATTCACCCCTCCACTTT
CASSGRQFNSPLHF
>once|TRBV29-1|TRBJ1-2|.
TGCAGCGTTGAAGGGACTTATGGCTACACCTTC
CSVEGTYGYTF
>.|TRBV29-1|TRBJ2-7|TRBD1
TGCAGCGTTGAACCGGGACAGGGCTACTACGAGCAGTACTTC
CSVEPGQGYYEQYF
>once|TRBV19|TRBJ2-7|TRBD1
TGTGCCAGTAGTCCGACAGGGAGAAGAGAAGAGCAGTACTTC
CASSPTGRREEQYF
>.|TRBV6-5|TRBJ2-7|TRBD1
TGTGCCAGCAGCAAACCAGGGGGTTCCTACGAGCAGTACTTC
CASSKPGGSYEQYF